This paragraph reports one TCR beta chain. The data stem from a study of blood T cell repertoires in COVID-19. Method: immunoSEQ multiplex PCR; TCRdb's copy keeps in-frame clones and lacks some. This sample has roughly 80,000 clones, with more than 80% found just once. Trimming took 6 bases from V and 4 from J, leaving 13 bases between them. Germline values: CDR1 MNHEY, CDR2 SVGAGI. The CDR3 totals 14 residues. This TCR derives from a woman of 80 years or more with acute or convalescent COVID-19. Material: peripheral blood. V gene TRBV6-5 combines with J gene TRBJ1-3, with TRBD1 as a possible D gene (5 bases). Written as DNA, the CDR3 is TGTGCCAGCAGCCCCCGGGGGTTAGGAAACACCATATATTTT. It codes for CASSPRGLGNTIYF.